These 10 T cell receptor beta chains were all obtained from the same sample, sequenced in a study of CD8 T cells in Susac syndrome. The authors reverse transcribed roughly 0.5 to 1 ug RNA with random hexamers. TCRdb fed the immunoSEQ multiplex PCR reads into MiXCR, producing one record per CDR3 protein. The table has about 130,000 distinct CDR3 sequences, around 90% seen once; the top ten hold around 0.24%. Sequencing was performed on CD8+ T cells from PBMCs. These receptors all stem from a human donor with multiple sclerosis.

This clonotype was seen a few times. This chain uses TRBV29-1 with TRBJ2-7; D possibly corresponds to TRBD2 (6 bases). Germline values: CDR1 SQVTM, CDR2 ANQGSEA. This CDR3 contains 11 residues. V shed 3 bases and J shed 3 bases, with 6 bases lying between them. The CDR3 DNA reads as TGCAGCGTTGAGGAGGGCTACGAGCAGTACTTC. This translates into CSVEEGYEQYF.

The chain links TRBV6-2 or TRBV6-3 to TRBJ1-1; a weak D match, TRBD1 (6 bases). Germline V lookup: CDR1 MNHEY, CDR2 SVGEGT. Deletions cut 6 bases from V and 3 bases from J, with 17 bases between. CDR3 size: 15 residues. CDR3 region: CASSLQGPGYTEAFF. The CDR3 region has the DNA TGTGCCAGCAGCTTACAGGGTCCAGGGTACACTGAAGCTTTCTTT.

The V gene is TRBV30, the J gene TRBJ2-2; D gene unclear. Germline V gene data show CDR1 as GTSNPN and CDR2 as SVGIG (reference sequence). CDR3 length: 14 residues. V was cut by 1 base and J by 2 bases, with 8 bases left in between. The CDR3 loop is CAWSGRFNTGELFF. In DNA, the CDR3 is TGTGCCTGGAGTGGGCGGTTTAACACCGGGGAGCTGTTTTTT.

The chain has TRBV5-1 and TRBJ2-3; 7 positions agree with TRBD2. The CDR3 runs 14 residues. V lost 4 bases to trimming and J lost 6 bases; unmatched junction nucleotides: 8. The germline V gene has CDR1 SGHRS and CDR2 YFSETQ. In DNA, the CDR3 is TGCGCCAGCAGCATCGCGGGAGAGGCGGATACGCAGTATTTT. Protein sequence: CASSIAGEADTQYF.

In its sample, this clonotype was seen once. V gene TRBV4-1 combines with J gene TRBJ2-7; 7 positions agree with TRBD1. CDR3 size: 15 residues. Germline CDR1 is MGHRA and CDR2 is YSYEKL. Trimming at V came to 4 bases and at J to 2 bases, leaving 8 bases not matched to a gene. Here the CDR3 DNA reads TGCGCCAGCAGCCCTTCCACAGGGGTCCCCTACGAGCAGTACTTC. Translated: CASSPSTGVPYEQYF.

V gene TRBV6-5 combines with J gene TRBJ2-5; 14 bases are shared with TRBD2. V dropped 3 bases and J dropped 2; count of bases not matched to a gene: 2. This CDR3 has 16 residues. Germline V gene lookup returns CDR1 MNHEY and CDR2 SVGAGI. The CDR3 is CASSYGLAGGQETQYF. The CDR3, as DNA: TGTGCCAGCAGTTATGGACTAGCGGGAGGACAAGAGACCCAGTACTTC.

The chain recombines TRBV7-9 with TRBJ1-1; D is uncertain. The CDR3 loop spans 15 amino acids. Per germline, CDR1 SEHNR and CDR2 FQNEAQ (reference sequence). Trimming pared 4 bases from V and 3 bases from J, leaving 15 bases between. The CDR3 spells CASSSFFGPYTEAFF. Here the CDR3 DNA reads TGTGCCAGCAGCTCCTTCTTCGGACCCTACACTGAAGCTTTCTTT. Combining the CDR3 with reference TRBV7-9 and TRBJ1-1 gives the whole variable domain DTGVSQNPRHKITKRGQNVTFRCDPISEHNRLYWYRQTLGQGPEFLTYFQNEAQLEKSRLLSDRFSAERPKGSFSTLEIQRTEQGDSAMYLCASSSFFGPYTEAFFGQGTRLTVV.

V gene TRBV5-1 combines with J gene TRBJ1-1; D is unclear. The CDR3 covers 16 residues. With 3 bases removed from V and 0 bases from J, the gap between germline ends came to 15 bases. Germline values: CDR1 SGHRS, CDR2 YFSETQ. The CDR3 protein is CASSWPSDGVNTEAFF. The CDR3 DNA reads TGCGCCAGCAGCTGGCCCTCAGACGGGGTGAACACTGAAGCTTTCTTT.

The chain couples TRBV7-3 to TRBJ2-5; D is unclear. Trimming removed 5 bases from V and 5 bases from J, with 12 bases in between. This CDR3 region has 13 residues. Germline V gene sequence: CDR1 SGHTA, CDR2 FQGTGA. The CDR3 here is CASSGSGSETQYF. Here the CDR3 DNA reads TGTGCCAGCAGCGGAAGTGGCTCCGAGACCCAGTACTTC.

The table lists this clonotype with a count of one. This chain links TRBV4-1 with TRBJ2-5; 10 nucleotides line up with TRBD2. Germline V CDR1 and CDR2: MGHRA, YSYEKL. The CDR3 spans 17 residues. The V gene end was trimmed by 1 base and the J gene end by 0 bases; junction bases not matched to a gene: 5. This CDR3 reads CASSQAPSGRYQETQYF. As DNA, the CDR3 is TGCGCCAGCAGCCAAGCTCCTAGCGGGAGATACCAAGAGACCCAGTACTTC.